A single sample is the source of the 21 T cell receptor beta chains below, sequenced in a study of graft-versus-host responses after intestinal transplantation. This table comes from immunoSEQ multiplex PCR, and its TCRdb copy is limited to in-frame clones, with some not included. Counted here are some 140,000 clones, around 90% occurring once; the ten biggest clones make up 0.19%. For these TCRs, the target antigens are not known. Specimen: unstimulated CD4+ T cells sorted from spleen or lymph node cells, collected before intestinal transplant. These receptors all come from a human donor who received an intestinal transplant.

The CDR3 sequence is CAWTRPYNEQFF. In nucleotides, the CDR3 is TGTGCCTGGACTAGGCCCTACAATGAGCAGTTCTTC. V is TRBV30 and J is TRBJ2-1; D unclear. The CDR3 has 12 amino acids. CDR1 and CDR2 from the germline V gene are GTSNPN and SVGIG (reference sequence). The germline V and J ends were trimmed by 4 bases and 2 bases, with 6 bases remaining between them.

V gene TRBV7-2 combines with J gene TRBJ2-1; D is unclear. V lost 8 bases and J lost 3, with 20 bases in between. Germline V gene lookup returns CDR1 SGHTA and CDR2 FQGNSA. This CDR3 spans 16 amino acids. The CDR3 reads CASAGAPSQVYNEQFF. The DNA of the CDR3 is TGTGCCAGCGCCGGCGCACCATCCCAGGTCTACAATGAGCAGTTCTTC.

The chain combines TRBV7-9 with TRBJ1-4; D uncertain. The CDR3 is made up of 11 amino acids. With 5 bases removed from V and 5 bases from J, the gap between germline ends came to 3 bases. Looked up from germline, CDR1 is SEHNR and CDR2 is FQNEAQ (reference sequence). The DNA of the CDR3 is TGTGCCAGCAGCCGAAATGAAAAACTGTTTTTT. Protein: CASSRNEKLFF. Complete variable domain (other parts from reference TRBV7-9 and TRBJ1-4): DTGVSQNPRHKITKRGQNVTFRCDPISEHNRLYWYRQTLGQGPEFLTYFQNEAQLEKSRLLSDRFSAERPKGSFSTLEIQRTEQGDSAMYLCASSRNEKLFFGSGTQLSVL.

DNA for the CDR3: TGTGCCAGCAGTTTATGGAGACAGGGGAATTTCGGTCTGAACACTGAAGCTTTCTTT. This encodes CASSLWRQGNFGLNTEAFF. The chain carries TRBV28 and TRBJ1-1; 8 bases agree with TRBD1. The CDR3 is 19 residues long. Germline assignment: CDR1 MDHEN and CDR2 SYDVKM. After removal of 0 bases from V and 0 bases from J, the junction contained 12 bases not matched to a gene.

Here the CDR3 reads CASSRLAGEETQYF. The CDR3 nucleotides are TGTGCCAGCAGTCGACTAGCGGGAGAAGAGACCCAGTACTTC. The chain joins TRBV27 to TRBJ2-5; 12 bases map to TRBD2. Trimming removed 5 bases from V and 3 bases from J; junction bases left unmatched: 1. CDR3 length: 14 residues. CDR1 is MNHEY and CDR2 is SMNVEV in the germline V gene (reference sequence).

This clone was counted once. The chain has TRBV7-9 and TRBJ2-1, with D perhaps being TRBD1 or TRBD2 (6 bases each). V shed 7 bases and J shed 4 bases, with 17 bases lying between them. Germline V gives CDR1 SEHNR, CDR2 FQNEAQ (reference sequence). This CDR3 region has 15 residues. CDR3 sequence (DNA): TGTGCCAGCAACCTACAGGGAGCGGGTTACAATGAGCAGTTCTTC. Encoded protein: CASNLQGAGYNEQFF.

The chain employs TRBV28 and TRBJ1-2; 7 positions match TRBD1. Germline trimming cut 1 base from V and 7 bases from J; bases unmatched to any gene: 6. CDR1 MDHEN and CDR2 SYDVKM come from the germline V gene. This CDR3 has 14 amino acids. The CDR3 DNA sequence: TGTGCCAGCAGTTTATTGGCAGGGGGTTTTGGCTACACCTTC. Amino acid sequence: CASSLLAGGFGYTF.

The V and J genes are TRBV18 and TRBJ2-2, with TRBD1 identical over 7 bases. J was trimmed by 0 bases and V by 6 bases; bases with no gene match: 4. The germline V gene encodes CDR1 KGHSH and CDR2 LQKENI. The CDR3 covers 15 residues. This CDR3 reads CASSVTGTNTGELFF. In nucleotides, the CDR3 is TGTGCCAGCTCGGTGACAGGGACGAACACCGGGGAGCTGTTTTTT.

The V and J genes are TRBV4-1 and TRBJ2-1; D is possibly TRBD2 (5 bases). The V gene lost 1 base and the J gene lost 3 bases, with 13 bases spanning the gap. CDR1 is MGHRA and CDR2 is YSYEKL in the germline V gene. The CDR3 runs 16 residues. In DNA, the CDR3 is TGCGCCAGCAGCCAAGTCGCGGGCGGGCTCTACAATGAGCAGTTCTTC. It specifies CASSQVAGGLYNEQFF.

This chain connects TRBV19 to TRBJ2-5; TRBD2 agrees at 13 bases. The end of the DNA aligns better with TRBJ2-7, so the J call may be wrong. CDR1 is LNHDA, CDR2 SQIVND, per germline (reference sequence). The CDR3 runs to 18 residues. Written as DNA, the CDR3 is TGTGCCAGTAGTATATTCGGGGGACTAGCGGGGAAATACTACGAGCAGTACTTC. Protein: CASSIFGGLAGKYYEQYF.

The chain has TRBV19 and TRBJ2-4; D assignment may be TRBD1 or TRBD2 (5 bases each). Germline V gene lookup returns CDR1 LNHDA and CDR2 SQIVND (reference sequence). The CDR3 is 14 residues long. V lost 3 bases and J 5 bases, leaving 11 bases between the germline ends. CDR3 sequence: CASSIRLGENIQYF. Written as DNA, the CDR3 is TGTGCCAGTAGTATCCGTCTGGGGGAAAACATTCAGTACTTC.

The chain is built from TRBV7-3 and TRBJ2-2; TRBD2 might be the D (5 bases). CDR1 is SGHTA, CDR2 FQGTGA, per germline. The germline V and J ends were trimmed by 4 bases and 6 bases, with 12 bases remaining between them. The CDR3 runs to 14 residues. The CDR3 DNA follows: TGTGCCAGCAGCTCGTCGAGGGTAGCCGGGGAGCTGTTTTTT. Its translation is CASSSSRVAGELFF.

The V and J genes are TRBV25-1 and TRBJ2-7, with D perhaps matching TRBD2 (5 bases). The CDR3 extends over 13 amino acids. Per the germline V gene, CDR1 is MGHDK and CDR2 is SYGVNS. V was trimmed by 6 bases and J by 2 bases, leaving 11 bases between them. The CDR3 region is CASRRAETYEQYF. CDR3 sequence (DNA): TGTGCCAGCAGGCGGGCGGAAACCTACGAGCAGTACTTC.

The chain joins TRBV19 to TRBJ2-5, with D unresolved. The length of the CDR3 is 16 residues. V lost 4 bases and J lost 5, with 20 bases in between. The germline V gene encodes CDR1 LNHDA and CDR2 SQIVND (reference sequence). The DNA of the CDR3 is TGTGCCAGTAGTAAGGGCTTTGGGGTGATGGGGGAGACCCAGTACTTC. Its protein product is CASSKGFGVMGETQYF. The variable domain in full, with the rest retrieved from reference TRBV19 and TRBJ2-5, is DGGITQSPKYLFRKEGQNVTLSCEQNLNHDAMYWYRQDPGQGLRLIYYSQIVNDFQKGDIAEGYSVSREKKESFPLTVTSAQKNPTAFYLCASSKGFGVMGETQYFGPGTRLLVL.

CDR3 bases: TGTGCCAGCAGCGTAGGGTTGGGATGGGTAACAGATACGCAGTATTTT. Translating it yields CASSVGLGWVTDTQYF. This chain connects TRBV9 to TRBJ2-3, with D unresolved. The CDR3 runs 16 residues. V was pared by 0 bases and J by 3 bases, with 14 bases between. Germline V gene data show CDR1 as SGDLS and CDR2 as YYNGEE.

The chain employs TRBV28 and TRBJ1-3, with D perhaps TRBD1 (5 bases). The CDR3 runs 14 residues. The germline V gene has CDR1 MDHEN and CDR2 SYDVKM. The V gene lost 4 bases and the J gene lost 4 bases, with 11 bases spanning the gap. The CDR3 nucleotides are TGTGCCAGCAGTTCGACAGCCCTGGGAAACACCATATATTTT. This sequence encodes CASSSTALGNTIYF.

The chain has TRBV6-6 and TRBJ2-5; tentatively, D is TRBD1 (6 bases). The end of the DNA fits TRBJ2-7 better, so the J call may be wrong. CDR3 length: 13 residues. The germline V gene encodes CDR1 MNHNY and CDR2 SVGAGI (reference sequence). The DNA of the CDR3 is TGTGCCAGCAGCCCTGGGGACATCTACGAGCAGTACTTC. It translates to CASSPGDIYEQYF.

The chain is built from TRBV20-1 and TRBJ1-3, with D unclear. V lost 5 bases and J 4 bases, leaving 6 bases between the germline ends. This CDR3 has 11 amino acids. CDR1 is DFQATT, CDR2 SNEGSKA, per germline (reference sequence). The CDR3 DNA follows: TGCAGTGCTCAAACAGGAAACACCATATATTTT. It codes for CSAQTGNTIYF.

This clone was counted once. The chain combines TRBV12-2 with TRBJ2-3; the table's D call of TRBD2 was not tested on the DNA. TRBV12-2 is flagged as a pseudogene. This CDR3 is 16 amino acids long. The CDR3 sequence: CASRLIGTLSTDTQYF. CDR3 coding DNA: TGTGCAAGTCGCTTAATTGGGACTTTGAGCACAGATACGCAGTATTTT.

CDR3 loop: CASTFGLGYDVIQNTGELFF. For the CDR3, the DNA is TGTGCCAGTACGTTTGGGCTAGGCTATGATGTAATACAGAACACCGGGGAGCTGTTTTTT. The chain joins TRBV19 to TRBJ2-2, with D unclear. Germline CDR1 LNHDA, CDR2 SQIVND (reference sequence). V was trimmed by 7 bases and J by 1 base, leaving 28 bases between them. The length of the CDR3 is 20 residues.

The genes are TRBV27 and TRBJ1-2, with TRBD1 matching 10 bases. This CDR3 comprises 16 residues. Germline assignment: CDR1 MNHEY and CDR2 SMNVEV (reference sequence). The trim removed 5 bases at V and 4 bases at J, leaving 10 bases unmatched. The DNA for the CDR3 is TGTGCCAGCAGTCATCTAGACAGGGGGCATGGCTATGGCTACACCTTC. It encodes CASSHLDRGHGYGYTF.